A selection of T cell receptor beta chains follows, all from one sample in a study of CXCR3-negative and CXCR3-positive naive CD8 T cells. TCRdb re-called the 5' RACE reads, yielding one record per CDR3 amino acid sequence without DNA. The sample holds around 160,000 distinct CDR3 sequences. The sample consisted of naive CXCR3+ CD8+ T cells from blood. These receptors were collected from a human donor in good health. Some clones in this sample may be carry-over from other donors' samples. Each CDR3 is given with its conserved first and last residue.

TRBV12-3/TRBV12-4	TRBJ2-3	CASTSGGVEDTQYF
TRBV28	TRBJ2-7	CASSLATSSYEQYF
TRBV4-1	TRBJ1-2	CASSQGLAAINYGYTF
TRBV7-9	TRBJ2-7	CASSLSGLASDEQYF
TRBV11-2	TRBJ2-2	CASSLEYSGWATGELFF
TRBV12-5	TRBJ1-1	CASRTLGAGNTEAFF
TRBV18	TRBJ2-7	CASSPTGGNYEQYF
TRBV7-2	TRBJ2-3	CASSPPGLAGGPMDTQYF
TRBV12-3/TRBV12-4	TRBJ2-1	CASSPDPGGGRRDEQFF
TRBV27	TRBJ2-2	CASSLGFGGAAGELFF
TRBV11-2	TRBJ2-1	CASMPSGGVSYNEQFF
TRBV4-1	TRBJ1-5	CASSQVGVNQPQHF
TRBV28	TRBJ1-2	CASSFPDRAYGYTF
TRBV29-1	TRBJ2-5	CSVIGREATQYF
TRBV20-1	TRBJ2-7	CSEWVPNRGSHEQYF
TRBV11-2	TRBJ1-1	CASSLEGQVEWVMNTEAFF
TRBV29-1	TRBJ2-2	CSGTSMDTGELFF
TRBV20-1	TRBJ2-3	CSARGGPSAPLDTQYF
TRBV9	TRBJ2-1	CASSDESGGTPSEQVF
TRBV5-1	TRBJ2-1	CASSGGGDSGSSYNEQFF
TRBV29-1	TRBJ2-1	CSVGGLLSSYNEQFF
TRBV7-8	TRBJ2-7	CASSPWTSGGAFYEQYF
TRBV6-5	TRBJ2-5	CASSYLVPGLDEEETQYF
TRBV14	TRBJ1-1	CASSQGQNTEAFF
TRBV29-1	TRBJ2-3	CSVLPSPIKGDTQYF
TRBV7-3	TRBJ2-3	CASSTGPYTDTQYF
TRBV5-1	TRBJ2-1	CASSSTKGNDNNEQFF
TRBV7-9	TRBJ2-7	CASSPTGLGNEQYF
TRBV6-5	TRBJ1-6	CASSRRQVNSPLHF
TRBV5-1	TRBJ2-3	CASSSTGPTDTQYF
TRBV19	TRBJ2-7	CASSIGAGAFYEQYF
TRBV15	TRBJ1-5	CATSRDLNGNQPQHF
TRBV7-8	TRBJ1-1	CASSQSVGRNTEAFF
TRBV29-1	TRBJ2-1	CSVEDIPPWSARYNEQFF
TRBV28	TRBJ1-3	CASSFSIPGRPGNTIYF
TRBV9	TRBJ2-3	CASSVGLTDTQYF
TRBV4-2	TRBJ2-7	CASSQDGVETGTSGRASSYEQYF
TRBV7-8	TRBJ2-5	CASSLSEWGEETQYF
TRBV6-5	TRBJ1-5	CAISYSSGPRGNQPQHF